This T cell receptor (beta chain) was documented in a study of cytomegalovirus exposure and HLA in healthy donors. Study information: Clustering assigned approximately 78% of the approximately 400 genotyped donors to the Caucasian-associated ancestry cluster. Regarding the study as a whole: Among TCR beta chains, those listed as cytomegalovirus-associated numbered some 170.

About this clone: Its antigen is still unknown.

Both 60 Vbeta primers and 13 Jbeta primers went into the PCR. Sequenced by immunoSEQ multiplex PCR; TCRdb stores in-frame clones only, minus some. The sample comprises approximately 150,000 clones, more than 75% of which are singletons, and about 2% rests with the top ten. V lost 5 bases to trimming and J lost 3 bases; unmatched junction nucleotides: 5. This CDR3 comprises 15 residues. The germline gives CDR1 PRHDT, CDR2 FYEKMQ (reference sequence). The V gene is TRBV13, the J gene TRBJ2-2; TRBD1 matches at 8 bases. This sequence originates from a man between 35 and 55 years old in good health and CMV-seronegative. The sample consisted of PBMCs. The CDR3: CASSARDRYTGELFF. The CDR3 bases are TGTGCCAGCAGCGCCCGGGACAGGTACACCGGGGAGCTGTTTTTT.